The clone carrying this TCR beta chain was detected only once. Its target is not known. Other DNA sequences in this specimen translate into the identical CDR3. The sample originates from a study of T cell responses to AZD1222 COVID-19 vaccine. Study-level results: Baseline seropositives among AZD1222 recipients totaled only six or seven. Among vaccine-associated CD4 TCRs, coverage spanned spike, with dominance at 160-218 and 743-854. Donors were largely white British and mainly female; clonal diversity was possibly underestimated. Receipt of two AZD1222 doses was followed by a rise in Spike-specific TCR breadth and depth.

Trimming pared 2 bases from V and 0 bases from J, leaving 3 bases between. Germline CDR1 and CDR2: SGHTA and FQGTGA. The CDR3 has 13 amino acids. TCRdb's table, derived via immunoSEQ multiplex PCR, lists solely in-frame clones and lacks some. Of 110,000 or so clones listed, approximately 91% are singletons. The chain uses TRBV7-3 and TRBJ2-3; no clear D. Sequenced here: peripheral blood, sampled on day 0 of MenACWY control vaccination. The receptor's source is an adult in good health. The CDR3 sequence is CASSLSSTDTQYF. The CDR3 DNA reads as TGTGCCAGCAGCTTATCTAGCACAGATACGCAGTATTTT.